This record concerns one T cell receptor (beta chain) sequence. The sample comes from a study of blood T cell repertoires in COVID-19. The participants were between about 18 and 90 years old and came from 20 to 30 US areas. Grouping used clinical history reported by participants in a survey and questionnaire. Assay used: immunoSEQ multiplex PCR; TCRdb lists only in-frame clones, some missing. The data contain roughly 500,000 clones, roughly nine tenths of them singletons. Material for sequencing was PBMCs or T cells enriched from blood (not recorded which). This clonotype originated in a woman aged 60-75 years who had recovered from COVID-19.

DNA for the CDR3: TGCGCCAGCAGCCCGGGGGGGACAGGGGCCTACGAGCAGTACGTC. Amino acid sequence: CASSPGGTGAYEQYV. This rearrangement joins TRBV5-1 to TRBJ2-7; 10 nucleotides line up with TRBD1. The CDR3 has 15 amino acids. The V and J ends lost 4 bases and 2 bases, in that order; junction bases with no gene match: 6. CDR1 and CDR2 from the germline V gene are SGHRS and YFSETQ.